Below, one TCR beta chain is given with its context. This sample was included in a study of CDR3 diversity in severe acne. TCRdb analysed the PCR reads with MiXCR anew, one entry per CDR3 protein. Of 85,000 to 120,000 distinct CDR3 sequences listed, around 56% were seen once; the top ten hold around 12%. The CDR3 spans 17 residues. Germline V CDR1 and CDR2: MGHDK, SYGVNS. V dropped 2 bases and J dropped 0 bases, with 13 bases sitting between them. Material: blood. The gene calls are TRBV25-1 and TRBJ1-4; D not certain. The TCR sequence derives from a male donor with acne. The CDR3 bases are TGTGCCAGCAGTGAACCCGGAACTTCGGCAACTAATGAAAAACTGTTTTTT. It translates to CASSEPGTSATNEKLFF.